The 3 T cell receptor beta chains listed next were all sequenced from one sample in a study of technical replicates of blood from several donors (dated by TCRdb to between 2016 and 2019). Library preparation used the immunoSEQ multiplex PCR assay. TCRdb obtained this table from immuneACCESS and retained in-frame rearrangements with V and J assigned. These tables miss some clones; where compared with another copy, unresolved V genes account for less than half of the shortfall, and the remainder is unexplained. Recorded for this sample are tens of thousands of clones; more than 90% of them occurred a single time. Clones ranked in the top ten supply about 0.23% of the sample. Sequencing was performed on T cells isolated from PBMCs. All receptors derive from a human donor in good health.

This clone appeared a single time. This chain joins TRBV11-2 and TRBJ2-3; possible D gene TRBD1, 6 bases. The CDR3 length is 15 residues. V was clipped by 5 bases and J by 2 bases, with 14 bases between them. From germline, CDR1 is SGHAT and CDR2 FQNNGV. CDR3 nucleotides: TGTGCCAGCAGCACGGGACAAGGCCTCACAGATACGCAGTATTTT. This encodes CASSTGQGLTDTQYF.

This sequence joins TRBV20-1 and TRBJ1-2, with a tentative D call TRBD1 (6 bases). CDR3 size: 11 residues. Trimming stripped 7 bases from V and 3 bases from J, with 9 bases between. Germline V gene lookup returns CDR1 DFQATT and CDR2 SNEGSKA (reference sequence). The CDR3 region has the DNA TGCAGTGTTGCAGGGGACTATGGCTACACCTTC. This gives the protein CSVAGDYGYTF.

The chain employs TRBV5-4 and TRBJ2-7, with 8 bases fitting TRBD2. The CDR3 loop spans 14 amino acids. In germline, CDR1 is SGHNT, CDR2 YYREEE (reference sequence). J was trimmed by 2 bases and V by 1 base; bases with no gene match: 2. The CDR3 loop is CASSLRGGTYEQYF. Written as DNA, the CDR3 is TGTGCCAGCAGCTTGCGGGGGGGCACCTACGAGCAGTACTTC.